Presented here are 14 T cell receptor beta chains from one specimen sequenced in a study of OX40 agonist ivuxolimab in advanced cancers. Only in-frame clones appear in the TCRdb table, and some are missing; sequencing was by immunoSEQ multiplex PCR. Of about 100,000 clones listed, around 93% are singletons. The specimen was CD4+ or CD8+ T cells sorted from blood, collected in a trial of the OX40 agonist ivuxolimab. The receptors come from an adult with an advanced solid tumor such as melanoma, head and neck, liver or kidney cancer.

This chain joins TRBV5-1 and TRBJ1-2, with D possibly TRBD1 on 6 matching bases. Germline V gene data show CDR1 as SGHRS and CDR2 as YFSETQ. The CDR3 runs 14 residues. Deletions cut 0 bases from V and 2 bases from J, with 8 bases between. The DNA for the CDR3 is TGCGCCAGCAGCTTGGCCGGACAGAACTATGGCTACACCTTC. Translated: CASSLAGQNYGYTF.

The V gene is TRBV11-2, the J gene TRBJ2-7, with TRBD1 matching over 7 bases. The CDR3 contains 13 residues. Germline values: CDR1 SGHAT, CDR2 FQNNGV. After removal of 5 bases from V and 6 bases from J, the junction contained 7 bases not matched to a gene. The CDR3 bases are TGTGCCAGCAGCCCCCAGACAGGGATCGAGCAGTACTTC. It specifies CASSPQTGIEQYF.

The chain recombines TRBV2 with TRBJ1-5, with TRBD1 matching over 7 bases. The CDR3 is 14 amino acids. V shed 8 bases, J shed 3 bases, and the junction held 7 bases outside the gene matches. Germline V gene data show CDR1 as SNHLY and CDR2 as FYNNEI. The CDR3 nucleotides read TGTGCCAGCGGACAGGAGTTGGCCAATCAGCCCCAGCATTTT. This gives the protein CASGQELANQPQHF.

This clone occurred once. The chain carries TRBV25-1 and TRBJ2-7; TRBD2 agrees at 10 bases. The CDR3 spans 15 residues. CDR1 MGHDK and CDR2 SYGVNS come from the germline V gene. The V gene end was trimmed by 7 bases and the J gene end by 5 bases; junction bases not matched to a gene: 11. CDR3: CASKARGLAHNEQYF. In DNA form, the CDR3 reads TGTGCCAGCAAAGCTAGGGGACTAGCGCACAACGAGCAGTACTTC.

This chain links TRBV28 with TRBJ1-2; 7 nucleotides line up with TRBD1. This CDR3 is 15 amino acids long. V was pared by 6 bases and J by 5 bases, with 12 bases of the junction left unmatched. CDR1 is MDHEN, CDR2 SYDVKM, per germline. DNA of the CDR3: TGTGCCAGCAGCTCCCCCTCAGGGGGACAGTATGGCTACACCTTC. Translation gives CASSSPSGGQYGYTF.

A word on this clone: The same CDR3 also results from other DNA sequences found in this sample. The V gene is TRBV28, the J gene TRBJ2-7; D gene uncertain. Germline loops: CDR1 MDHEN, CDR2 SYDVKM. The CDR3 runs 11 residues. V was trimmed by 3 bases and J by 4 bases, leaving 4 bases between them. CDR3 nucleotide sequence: TGTGCCAGCAGTTTGGGTTACGAGCAGTACTTC. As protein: CASSLGYEQYF.

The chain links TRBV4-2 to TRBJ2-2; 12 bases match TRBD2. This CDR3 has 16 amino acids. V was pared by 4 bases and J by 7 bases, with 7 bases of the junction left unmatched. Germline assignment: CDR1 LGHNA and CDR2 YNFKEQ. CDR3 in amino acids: CASSPASGREGGELFF. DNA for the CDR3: TGTGCCAGCAGCCCCGCTAGCGGGAGGGAGGGCGGGGAGCTGTTTTTT.

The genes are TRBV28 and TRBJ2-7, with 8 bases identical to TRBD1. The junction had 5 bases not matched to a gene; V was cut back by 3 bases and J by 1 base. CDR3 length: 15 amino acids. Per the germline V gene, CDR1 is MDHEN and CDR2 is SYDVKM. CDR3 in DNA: TGTGCCAGCAGTTTGCCCGGGACAGGTTCCTACGAGCAGTACTTC. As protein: CASSLPGTGSYEQYF.

CDR3 sequence (DNA): TGCGCCAGCAGTGACTGGAGTTTCAGGGCTGAGACCCAGTACTTC. It is translated as CASSDWSFRAETQYF. This sequence joins TRBV10-2 and TRBJ2-5; D possibly corresponds to TRBD1 (5 bases). V was shortened by 3 bases and J by 5 bases, with 16 bases between the two germline ends. Germline assignment: CDR1 WSHSY and CDR2 SAAADI. This CDR3 contains 15 residues.

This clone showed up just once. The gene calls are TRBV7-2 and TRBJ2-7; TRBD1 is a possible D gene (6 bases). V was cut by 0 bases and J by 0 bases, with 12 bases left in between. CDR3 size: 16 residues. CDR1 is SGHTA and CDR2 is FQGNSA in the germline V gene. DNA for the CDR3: TGTGCCAGCAGCTTAGCGGGGGCAACTAGCTCCTACGAGCAGTACTTC. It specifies CASSLAGATSSYEQYF.

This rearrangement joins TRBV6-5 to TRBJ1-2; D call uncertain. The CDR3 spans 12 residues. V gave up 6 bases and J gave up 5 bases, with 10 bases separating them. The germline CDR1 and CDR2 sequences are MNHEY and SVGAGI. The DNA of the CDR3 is TGTGCCAGCAGCCGCGATCGTTATGGCTACACCTTC. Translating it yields CASSRDRYGYTF.

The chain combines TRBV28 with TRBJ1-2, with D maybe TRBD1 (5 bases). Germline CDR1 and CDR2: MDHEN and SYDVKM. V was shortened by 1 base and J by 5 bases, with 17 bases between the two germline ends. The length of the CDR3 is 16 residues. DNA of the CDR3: TGTGCCAGCAGTTTATTCGCGGGCGGGGCCACATATGGCTACACCTTC. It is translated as CASSLFAGGATYGYTF.

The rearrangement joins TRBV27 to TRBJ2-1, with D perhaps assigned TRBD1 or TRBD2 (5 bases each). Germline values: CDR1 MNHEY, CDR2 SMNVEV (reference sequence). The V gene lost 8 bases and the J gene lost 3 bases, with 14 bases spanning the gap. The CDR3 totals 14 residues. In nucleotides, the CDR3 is TGTGCCAGCCGACAGCGAGGGAGCTACAATGAGCAGTTCTTC. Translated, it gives CASRQRGSYNEQFF.

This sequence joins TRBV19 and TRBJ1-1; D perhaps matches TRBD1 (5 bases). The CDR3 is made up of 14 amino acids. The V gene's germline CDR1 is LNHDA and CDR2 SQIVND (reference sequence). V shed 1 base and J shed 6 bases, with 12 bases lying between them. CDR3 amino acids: CASSIGRGIAEAFF. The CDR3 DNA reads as TGTGCCAGTAGTATAGGTCGGGGGATCGCTGAAGCTTTCTTT.